This T cell receptor beta chain emerged from a study of CD8 T cells in Susac syndrome. Notes on the study in general: The number of individuals included in the study's TCR sequencing and HLA analysis was acknowledged as relatively small.

An input of about 0.5 to 1 ug of RNA was subjected to reverse transcription using random hexamers. A multiplex approach, immunoSEQ multiplex PCR, amplified TCR beta CDR3 across 54 Vbeta and 13 Jbeta. TCRdb analysed the immunoSEQ multiplex PCR reads with MiXCR anew, one entry per CDR3 protein. The repertoire holds 190,000 or so distinct CDR3 sequences, with approximately 95% as singletons. There are 14 residues in the CDR3. J lost 0 bases, V lost 5 bases, and 6 bases had no gene match. Germline CDR1 and CDR2: DFQATT and SNEGSKA (reference sequence). Peripheral blood CD8+ and CD4+ T cells were profiled by TCR beta sequencing. Patients with stable or active relapsing-remitting disease, all of them treatment-naive, made up the multiple sclerosis controls. As concerns this clonotype: Antigen unknown.

Sequencing was done on a sample of CD4+ T cells from PBMCs. This receptor was taken from a human donor with multiple sclerosis. The gene calls are TRBV20-1 and TRBJ1-2; 7 bases match TRBD1. In DNA, the CDR3 is TGCAGTGCTGCGGACAGGCGAGCTAACTATGGCTACACCTTC. Its translation: CSAADRRANYGYTF.